This T cell receptor (beta chain) was identified during a study of radiation and T cells in renal cell carcinoma. Study context: Nephrectomy followed 15 Gy stereotactic body radiation by 4 weeks.

Described time point: blood 2 weeks post-SBRT. Treatment meaning: 15 Gy SBRT to primary tumor, nephrectomy 4 weeks later. Clear cell pathology was present in this patient's renal cell carcinoma. Concerning this clone: Its antigen remains unknown.

Trimming shortened V by 3 bases and J by 8 bases, and 8 bases separated the two germline ends. The CDR3 is 13 residues long. Germline CDR1 SGHTA, CDR2 FQGNSA. General observations from the study: Pretreatment tumor biopsies were lacking, so baseline clonotypes are unknown. In blood, top tumor clones expanded by 2 weeks, shrinking by 4.

Assay: immunoSEQ multiplex PCR; the TCRdb copy retains only in-frame clones and omits some. The sample holds some 120,000 clones; about four fifths are singletons and the top ten take under 6.5%. The rearrangement uses TRBV7-2 and TRBJ1-6; no reliable D call. The sequence was collected from a man in his forties or fifties with renal cell carcinoma. This specimen was blood, taken from a patient whose treatment included radiotherapy and nephrectomy. The CDR3 coding sequence is TGTGCCAGCAGCTTTGACGGGGATTCACCCCTCCACTTT. Translated: CASSFDGDSPLHF.